These T cell receptor beta chains were read from a single sample in a study of blood T cell repertoires in COVID-19. The protocol was immunoSEQ multiplex PCR, while the TCRdb copy is restricted to in-frame clones and leaves out a portion. This table has over 150,000 clones, more than 85% appearing once. Specimen: peripheral blood. The source is a man between 45 and 60 years old with acute or convalescent COVID-19. Both conserved end residues are part of each CDR3. The D gene is left open where the match is weak. Rows may omit the clone size; those that give it use once, few, many or a size class.

V gene: TRBV10-3
clone size: few
J gene: TRBJ1-1
D gene: TRBD1
CDR3 DNA: TGTGCCATCAGTGAGTCAGGACAGGGGGTTGAAGCTTTCTTT
CDR3 protein: CAISESGQGVEAFF

V gene: TRBV28
clone size: -
J gene: TRBJ1-6
D gene: TRBD1
CDR3 DNA: TGTGCCAGCCGTCAGGGGGCCCTAGGATCTTCACCCCTCCACTTT
CDR3 protein: CASRQGALGSSPLHF

V gene: TRBV5-1
clone size: -
J gene: TRBJ1-4
D gene: -
CDR3 DNA: TGCGCCAGCAGCCCCGTACAGGGCGGGAATGAAAAACTGTTTTTT
CDR3 protein: CASSPVQGGNEKLFF

V gene: TRBV28
clone size: -
J gene: TRBJ1-1
D gene: -
CDR3 DNA: TGTGCCAGCAGCTCCGGGATCTCACAGCCCCACACTGAAGCTTTCTTT
CDR3 protein: CASSSGISQPHTEAFF

V gene: TRBV28
clone size: -
J gene: TRBJ1-1
D gene: -
CDR3 DNA: TGTGCCAGCACCCCACGCGGAGGCTGGGAAAGGACTGAAGCTTTCTTT
CDR3 protein: CASTPRGGWERTEAFF

V gene: TRBV6-2/TRBV6-3
clone size: -
J gene: TRBJ2-1
D gene: TRBD2
CDR3 DNA: TGTGCCAGCAGCACCCGACTAGCGGCCCCCTACAATGAGCAGTTCTTC
CDR3 protein: CASSTRLAAPYNEQFF

V gene: TRBV11-1
clone size: once
J gene: TRBJ1-1
D gene: TRBD1
CDR3 DNA: TGTGCCAGCAGCACGAGACTACAGGGGGATACTGAAGCTTTCTTT
CDR3 protein: CASSTRLQGDTEAFF

V gene: TRBV29-1
clone size: -
J gene: TRBJ2-7
D gene: -
CDR3 DNA: TGCAGCGCAAGGGGGGGAAACGAGCAGTACTTC
CDR3 protein: CSARGGNEQYF

V gene: TRBV7-2
clone size: -
J gene: TRBJ2-1
D gene: TRBD2
CDR3 DNA: TGTGCCAGCAGCTCACTCGGGGGGAATGAGCAGTTCTTC
CDR3 protein: CASSSLGGNEQFF

V gene: TRBV7-8
clone size: -
J gene: TRBJ2-2
D gene: -
CDR3 DNA: TGTGCCAGCAGCTTAAGTGGACAGTACACCGGGGAGCTGTTTTTT
CDR3 protein: CASSLSGQYTGELFF

V gene: TRBV3-1/TRBV3-2
clone size: -
J gene: TRBJ1-1
D gene: TRBD1
CDR3 DNA: TGTGCCAGCAGACAGGGGGAAGCTGAAGCTTTCTTT
CDR3 protein: CASRQGEAEAFF

V gene: TRBV28
clone size: -
J gene: TRBJ2-5
D gene: TRBD1
CDR3 DNA: TGTGCCAGCAGGAACGGGGACAGCCTCCAAGAGACCCAGTACTTC
CDR3 protein: CASRNGDSLQETQYF

V gene: TRBV18
clone size: -
J gene: TRBJ2-7
D gene: -
CDR3 DNA: TGTGCCAGCTCCAGGGCATCTAACGACGAGCAGTACTTC
CDR3 protein: CASSRASNDEQYF

V gene: TRBV5-1
clone size: -
J gene: TRBJ1-4
D gene: TRBD1
CDR3 DNA: TGCGCCAGCAGCTTCGCAGGGGGTAATGAAAAACTGTTTTTT
CDR3 protein: CASSFAGGNEKLFF

V gene: TRBV6-4
clone size: -
J gene: TRBJ2-3
D gene: TRBD1
CDR3 DNA: TGTGCCAGCAGTGAACCGGACAGGGGAGGCACAGATACGCAGTATTTT
CDR3 protein: CASSEPDRGGTDTQYF

V gene: TRBV2
clone size: -
J gene: TRBJ2-2
D gene: -
CDR3 DNA: TGTGCCAGCAGTGTAATTAACACCGGGGAGCTGTTTTTT
CDR3 protein: CASSVINTGELFF

V gene: TRBV9
clone size: once
J gene: TRBJ2-3
D gene: -
CDR3 DNA: TGTGCCAGCAGCTCCCCCCACCGGGGCACAGATACGCAGTATTTT
CDR3 protein: CASSSPHRGTDTQYF

V gene: TRBV27
clone size: -
J gene: TRBJ1-5
D gene: -
CDR3 DNA: TGTGCCAGCAGTAGCGGGACCCGGGCGTCCGGTCAGCCCCAGCATTTT
CDR3 protein: CASSSGTRASGQPQHF

V gene: TRBV2
clone size: -
J gene: TRBJ2-1
D gene: TRBD2
CDR3 DNA: TGTGCCAGCTGTGCGGGAGGGTCCAATGAGCAGTTCTTC
CDR3 protein: CASCAGGSNEQFF

V gene: TRBV27
clone size: once
J gene: TRBJ2-2
D gene: -
CDR3 DNA: TGTGCCAGCAGTCACCTGGTTAGCGGCCACACCGGGGAGCTGTTTTTT
CDR3 protein: CASSHLVSGHTGELFF

V gene: TRBV3-1/TRBV3-2
clone size: -
J gene: TRBJ2-5
D gene: -
CDR3 DNA: TGTGCCAGCAGCCCCCCGGGGGTGGGGGAGACCCAGTACTTC
CDR3 protein: CASSPPGVGETQYF

V gene: TRBV28
clone size: -
J gene: TRBJ1-3
D gene: TRBD1
CDR3 DNA: TGTGCCAGCAGTCGTCCCGGGACAGTAAACACCATATATTTT
CDR3 protein: CASSRPGTVNTIYF

V gene: TRBV6-5
clone size: few
J gene: TRBJ2-3
D gene: TRBD1
CDR3 DNA: TGTGCCAGCAGTTACTCGGGACAGGGAGGGGATACGCAGTATTTT
CDR3 protein: CASSYSGQGGDTQYF

V gene: TRBV11-2
clone size: -
J gene: TRBJ2-7
D gene: -
CDR3 DNA: TGTGCCAGCAGCGTAGGGGCGTCTAATGAGCCCTACGAGCAGTACTTC
CDR3 protein: CASSVGASNEPYEQYF

V gene: TRBV19
clone size: -
J gene: TRBJ2-7
D gene: -
CDR3 DNA: TGTGCCAGTAGTCATACAGGTGACCACGAGCAGTACTTC
CDR3 protein: CASSHTGDHEQYF

V gene: TRBV11-1
clone size: once
J gene: TRBJ1-1
D gene: TRBD1
CDR3 DNA: TGTGCCAGCAGCTTTGGCAGGGGGTTAAACACTGAAGCTTTCTTT
CDR3 protein: CASSFGRGLNTEAFF

V gene: TRBV30
clone size: -
J gene: TRBJ1-2
D gene: -
CDR3 DNA: TGTGCCTGGAGTTCCCCGGGGAGAGGCTACACCTTC
CDR3 protein: CAWSSPGRGYTF

V gene: TRBV9
clone size: -
J gene: TRBJ2-1
D gene: TRBD2
CDR3 DNA: TGTGCCAGCAGCGTAGGACTAGCGGGGCCCCCCTACAATGAGCAGTTCTTC
CDR3 protein: CASSVGLAGPPYNEQFF

V gene: TRBV10-1
clone size: -
J gene: TRBJ1-1
D gene: TRBD1
CDR3 DNA: TGCGCCAGCAGTCCGGACAGGGGGTCAAGCAACACTGAAGCTTTCTTT
CDR3 protein: CASSPDRGSSNTEAFF

V gene: TRBV19
clone size: -
J gene: TRBJ1-2
D gene: -
CDR3 DNA: TGTGCCACCATGACATGGTCTTATGGCTACACCTTC
CDR3 protein: CATMTWSYGYTF

V gene: TRBV5-6
clone size: once
J gene: TRBJ2-1
D gene: -
CDR3 DNA: TGTGCCAGCAGCACCCCCGACACAACCTACAATGAGCAGTTCTTC
CDR3 protein: CASSTPDTTYNEQFF

V gene: TRBV27
clone size: -
J gene: TRBJ2-1
D gene: -
CDR3 DNA: TGTGCCAGCAGTTTATTGGACAGCCCGTCCTACAATGAGCAGTTCTTC
CDR3 protein: CASSLLDSPSYNEQFF

V gene: TRBV19
clone size: -
J gene: TRBJ1-5
D gene: TRBD1
CDR3 DNA: TGTGCCACACGGGTCACGGCCGGGACAGGCCCCAATCAGCCCCAGCATTTT
CDR3 protein: CATRVTAGTGPNQPQHF

V gene: TRBV7-9
clone size: -
J gene: TRBJ2-2
D gene: -
CDR3 DNA: TGTGCCAGCAGCTTAGTACTTAACACCGGGGAGCTGTTTTTT
CDR3 protein: CASSLVLNTGELFF

V gene: TRBV11-1
clone size: -
J gene: TRBJ1-1
D gene: TRBD1
CDR3 DNA: TGTGCCAGCAGCACAACGGGACAGATGAACACTGAAGCTTTCTTT
CDR3 protein: CASSTTGQMNTEAFF

V gene: TRBV6-2/TRBV6-3
clone size: -
J gene: TRBJ1-5
D gene: TRBD1
CDR3 DNA: TGTGCCAGCAGTTTTGCGCCGGGACAGGGGCCTAATCAGCCCCAGCATTTT
CDR3 protein: CASSFAPGQGPNQPQHF

V gene: TRBV15
clone size: -
J gene: TRBJ2-5
D gene: TRBD2
CDR3 DNA: TGTGCCACCAGCGTTAGCGGGAAAGAGACCCAGTACTTC
CDR3 protein: CATSVSGKETQYF

V gene: TRBV7-2
clone size: once
J gene: TRBJ1-6
D gene: -
CDR3 DNA: TGTGCCAGCAGCTCCCAGGTTACTGGTAATTCACCCCTCCACTTT
CDR3 protein: CASSSQVTGNSPLHF

V gene: TRBV9
clone size: -
J gene: TRBJ1-4
D gene: -
CDR3 DNA: TGTGCCAGCAGTGACAGCGATGAAAAACTGTTTTTT
CDR3 protein: CASSDSDEKLFF

V gene: TRBV3-1/TRBV3-2
clone size: -
J gene: TRBJ2-2
D gene: -
CDR3 DNA: TGTGCCAGCAGCCACGACTGGAACACCGGGGAGCTGTTTTTT
CDR3 protein: CASSHDWNTGELFF

V gene: TRBV19
clone size: -
J gene: TRBJ2-5
D gene: -
CDR3 DNA: TGTGCCACCGAACAGGGAGGGGAGACCCAGTACTTC
CDR3 protein: CATEQGGETQYF

V gene: TRBV4-1
clone size: -
J gene: TRBJ2-1
D gene: TRBD2
CDR3 DNA: TGCGCCAGCAGCTACTATCCGACTAGCGGGCTTAATGAGCAGTTCTTC
CDR3 protein: CASSYYPTSGLNEQFF

V gene: TRBV9
clone size: once
J gene: TRBJ2-1
D gene: TRBD2
CDR3 DNA: TGTGCCAGCAGCGCCGGACTAGCGACGTACAATGAGCAGTTCTTC
CDR3 protein: CASSAGLATYNEQFF

V gene: TRBV30
clone size: -
J gene: TRBJ2-2
D gene: -
CDR3 DNA: TGTGCCTGGAGTGTACTAGGATGGAAAAACACCGGGGAGCTGTTTTTT
CDR3 protein: CAWSVLGWKNTGELFF

V gene: TRBV24-1
clone size: -
J gene: TRBJ2-1
D gene: TRBD1
CDR3 DNA: TGTGCCACCAGTGATTGGGGGACAGAGGCCTACAATGAGCAGTTCTTC
CDR3 protein: CATSDWGTEAYNEQFF

V gene: TRBV11-2
clone size: -
J gene: TRBJ1-1
D gene: TRBD1
CDR3 DNA: TGTGCCAGCAGCCCCCCCAAAGGGGGCGGCTGGAGCACTGAAGCTTTCTTT
CDR3 protein: CASSPPKGGGWSTEAFF

V gene: TRBV2
clone size: -
J gene: TRBJ1-4
D gene: -
CDR3 DNA: TGTGCCAGCAGTGAATTAGTGGGGAGGAATGAAAAACTGTTTTTT
CDR3 protein: CASSELVGRNEKLFF

V gene: TRBV5-4
clone size: -
J gene: TRBJ1-2
D gene: -
CDR3 DNA: TGTGCCAGCAGCTTGGGACAGAGCTATGGCTACACCTTC
CDR3 protein: CASSLGQSYGYTF

V gene: TRBV5-1
clone size: -
J gene: TRBJ1-1
D gene: TRBD1
CDR3 DNA: TGCGCCAGCAGCGGGGACAGACCTGAAGCTTTCTTT
CDR3 protein: CASSGDRPEAFF

V gene: TRBV19
clone size: -
J gene: TRBJ1-1
D gene: -
CDR3 DNA: TGTGCCAGTAGTATCGGCACTGAAGCTTTCTTT
CDR3 protein: CASSIGTEAFF

V gene: TRBV5-4
clone size: -
J gene: TRBJ2-1
D gene: TRBD1
CDR3 DNA: TGTGCCAGCAGCCACTGGGACAGGAACTATGAGCAGTTCTTC
CDR3 protein: CASSHWDRNYEQFF

V gene: TRBV3-1/TRBV3-2
clone size: -
J gene: TRBJ1-2
D gene: -
CDR3 DNA: TGTGCCAGCAGCCAAGAAATGGGGGGCTATGGCTACACCTTC
CDR3 protein: CASSQEMGGYGYTF

V gene: TRBV11-2
clone size: -
J gene: TRBJ1-2
D gene: -
CDR3 DNA: TGTGCCAGCAGCCCAACTTACCAACCCTATGGCTACACCTTC
CDR3 protein: CASSPTYQPYGYTF

V gene: TRBV6-5
clone size: -
J gene: TRBJ1-1
D gene: -
CDR3 DNA: TGTGCCAGCAGTTCTCCTCGACACAACACTGAAGCTTTCTTT
CDR3 protein: CASSSPRHNTEAFF

V gene: TRBV10-3
clone size: -
J gene: TRBJ2-7
D gene: TRBD2
CDR3 DNA: TGTGCCATCAGTGGCGCGGGAGCGGACGAGCAGTACTTC
CDR3 protein: CAISGAGADEQYF

V gene: TRBV29-1
clone size: -
J gene: TRBJ1-1
D gene: TRBD1
CDR3 DNA: TGCAGCGTTGTGGCGGACAGGGTCGACACTGAAGCTTTCTTT
CDR3 protein: CSVVADRVDTEAFF

V gene: TRBV27
clone size: -
J gene: TRBJ1-2
D gene: -
CDR3 DNA: TGTGCCAGCAGGGGGCGCTTCTTCGTTGATGGCTACACCTTC
CDR3 protein: CASRGRFFVDGYTF

V gene: TRBV3-1/TRBV3-2
clone size: once
J gene: TRBJ2-2
D gene: -
CDR3 DNA: TGTGCCAGCAGCCACGTAGCGGCGTCATTCACCGGGGAGCTGTTTTTT
CDR3 protein: CASSHVAASFTGELFF